This TCR beta chain appears in the sequencing data of a study of Ad26.COV2.S vaccination and SARS-CoV-2 variants. Study-level information: The trial was COV1001 and the donor's arm was Ad26.COV2.S. Doses of Ad26.COV2.S were injected into muscle once or twice, 56 days apart.

The treatment here: 15 to 20 received Ad26.COV2.S at low or high dose, single or two shots; about 5 received placebo; per-sample allocation not given. It was on day 63 after the first vaccine or placebo injection that samples were taken. In Boston, an adult donor aged 18-55 years took part. Remarks on this clone: Its antigen is not known.

Whole-study results and caveats: Quantification of TCR breadth and depth may have yielded underestimates of total T cell responses.

Using immunoSEQ multiplex PCR, the repertoire was profiled, and TCRdb retains in-frame clones only, with some absent. Of roughly 450,000 clones listed, around 90% are singletons. Germline CDR1 MNHEY, CDR2 SVGEGT. Trimming stripped 2 bases from V and 8 bases from J, with 10 bases between. The CDR3 is 13 amino acids. Sample: peripheral blood, taken in a trial of Ad26.COV2.S vaccine versus placebo. This chain links TRBV6-2 or TRBV6-3 with TRBJ2-1, with D tentatively TRBD2 (6 bases). The receptor was isolated from a person between 18 and 59 years old who received the Ad26.COV2.S COVID-19 vaccine or a placebo. The DNA for the CDR3 is TGTGCCAGCAGTTACAGCGGGCGACATGAGCAGTTCTTC. Protein sequence: CASSYSGRHEQFF.